The next 17 T cell receptor beta chains were all read from a single sample in a study of T-cell reconstitution after alpha-beta-depleted transplantation in children. A TCRbeta library incorporating unique molecular identifiers was prepared. TCRdb independently ran MiXCR on the PCR reads; one entry per CDR3 protein. Of some 590,000 distinct CDR3 sequences listed, 8% to 11% were seen once; the top ten hold about 4.2%. Source: PBMCs from the stem cell graft donor, taken from the stem cell graft. The receptor source for this set is a human donor who donated a stem cell graft to a child with acute myeloid leukemia.

This clonotype was counted at least ten times. The chain couples TRBV12-3 or TRBV12-4 to TRBJ2-1, with 11 bases aligning to TRBD2. Unmatched junction bases numbered 1, after V lost 3 bases and J lost 9 bases. The length of the CDR3 is 13 residues. The CDR3 DNA is TGTGCCAGCAGTTTTGGGACTAGCGGTGAGCAGTTCTTC. Protein sequence: CASSFGTSGEQFF.

This clonotype was seen at least ten times. The rearrangement joins TRBV5-6 to TRBJ2-7; 8 bases map to TRBD2. After removal of 2 bases from V and 4 bases from J, the junction contained 2 bases not matched to a gene. The CDR3 runs 13 residues. CDR1 is SGHDT and CDR2 is YYEEEE in the germline V gene. The chain's CDR3 is CASSLAGVYEQYF. The DNA of the CDR3 is TGTGCCAGCAGCTTAGCGGGAGTGTACGAGCAGTACTTC.

This sequence joins TRBV6-5 and TRBJ2-3, with D possibly called TRBD1 or TRBD2 (5 bases each). Germline V lookup: CDR1 MNHEY, CDR2 SVGAGI. The CDR3 consists of 17 residues. V lost 2 bases and J 4 bases, leaving 19 bases between the germline ends. The CDR3 DNA follows: TGTGCCAGCAGTTACGGTCGGGGCCCCTTCGGGGCAGATACGCAGTATTTT. As protein: CASSYGRGPFGADTQYF.

This clonotype has at least ten counts. This chain connects TRBV5-1 to TRBJ2-7; D tentatively reads TRBD1 or TRBD2 (5 bases each). This CDR3 has 15 amino acids. The V gene's germline CDR1 is SGHRS and CDR2 YFSETQ. V lost 0 bases to trimming and J lost 4 bases, with 14 bases between them. CDR3 protein: CASSLGGTGIYEQYF. The CDR3, as DNA: TGCGCCAGCAGCTTGGGGGGGACCGGGATTTACGAGCAGTACTTC.

At least ten counts were recorded for this clonotype. The rearrangement links TRBV20-1 to TRBJ2-7; 9 positions agree with TRBD1. Germline assignment: CDR1 DFQATT and CDR2 SNEGSKA (reference sequence). The trim removed 6 bases at V and 6 bases at J, leaving 12 bases unmatched. CDR3 length: 14 amino acids. CDR3 amino acids: CSALPGQGILEQYF. The CDR3 coding sequence is TGCAGTGCACTTCCGGGACAGGGAATTCTCGAGCAGTACTTC.

This sequence joins TRBV20-1 and TRBJ2-5; tentative D call: TRBD2 (5 bases). This CDR3 contains 14 residues. Germline CDR1 reads DFQATT; CDR2 reads SNEGSKA (reference sequence). The V gene lost 3 bases and the J gene lost 5 bases, with 16 bases spanning the gap. For the CDR3, the DNA is TGCAGTGCTAGGACGGGTGGGAGCAGGGAGACCCAGTACTTC. Amino acids: CSARTGGSRETQYF.

CDR3 region: CASSLESDRYNEQFF. The CDR3 DNA sequence: TGTGCCAGCAGCTTAGAAAGTGACCGTTACAATGAGCAGTTCTTC. The J gene is TRBJ2-1, the V gene TRBV7-3; D gene ambiguous. The germline V and J ends were trimmed by 2 bases and 4 bases, with 12 bases remaining between them. This CDR3 has 15 amino acids. Germline loops: CDR1 SGHTA, CDR2 FQGTGA.

This clonotype was detected ten times or more. The chain links TRBV29-1 to TRBJ2-3; no definite D call. The V gene lost 4 bases and the J gene lost 1 base, with 6 bases spanning the gap. This CDR3 contains 12 residues. CDR1 is SQVTM and CDR2 is ANQGSEA in the germline V gene. CDR3 DNA: TGCAGCGTTGTAGTTGGCACAGATACGCAGTATTTT. Translated, it gives CSVVVGTDTQYF.

The V call is TRBV19, the J call TRBJ2-2; 9 bases align to TRBD1. Trimming at V came to 4 bases and at J to 4 bases, leaving 7 bases not matched to a gene. The CDR3 length is 16 residues. Germline lookup yields CDR1 LNHDA and CDR2 SQIVND (reference sequence). The CDR3 nucleotides read TGTGCCAGTAGTAACAACAGGGGGCGCGGCACCGGGGAGCTGTTTTTT. Translated, it gives CASSNNRGRGTGELFF.

This clonotype occurred many times. The V gene is TRBV18, the J gene TRBJ2-3, with D unresolved. V was clipped by 3 bases and J by 6 bases, with 7 bases between them. The CDR3 has 12 residues. CDR1 KGHSH and CDR2 LQKENI come from the germline V gene. The CDR3 loop reads CASSPTADTQYF. DNA of the CDR3: TGTGCCAGCTCACCGACTGCGGATACGCAGTATTTT.

This clonotype has ten or more counts. The rearrangement joins TRBV10-3 to TRBJ2-2, with D unresolved. Looked up from germline, CDR1 is ENHRY and CDR2 is SYGVKD. Trimming left V 3 bases short and J 5 bases short, with 7 bases between. The CDR3 length is 13 residues. The CDR3 nucleotides read TGTGCCATCAGTGAATCGGTTACCGGGGAGCTGTTTTTT. Residues: CAISESVTGELFF.

This clonotype was seen more than once but under ten times. The chain recombines TRBV2 with TRBJ2-7; 8 bases match TRBD2. The CDR3 contains 13 residues. In germline, CDR1 is SNHLY, CDR2 FYNNEI. CDR3 nucleotide sequence: TGTGTCTGCATTCGGGAGGGCCAATACGAGCAGTACTTC. Its protein is CVCIREGQYEQYF.

This clonotype was counted a few times. At one of its ends the junction is not consistent with the germline gene, which may arise from a read error. V usage is TRBV3-1 and J usage is TRBJ2-7; 10 bases line up with TRBD2. The CDR3 extends over 14 amino acids. Looked up from germline, CDR1 is LGHDT and CDR2 is YNNKEL (reference sequence). CDR3 sequence (DNA): TGTGCCAGCAGCCAAGGACTAGCGGGTTCCTCTCGAGACTTC. This sequence encodes CASSQGLAGSSRDF.

This chain connects TRBV12-3 or TRBV12-4 to TRBJ1-2; D call uncertain. V gave up 3 bases and J gave up 4 bases, with 9 bases separating them. This CDR3 is built from 13 residues. CDR3 region: CASSFKPPYGYTF. The CDR3 nucleotides read TGTGCCAGCAGTTTCAAGCCCCCCTATGGCTACACCTTC.

This clonotype was seen just once. The chain joins TRBV11-1 to TRBJ2-3; TRBD1 agrees at 8 bases. CDR3 length equals 20 residues. V dropped 5 bases and J dropped 0; count of bases not matched to a gene: 19. CDR1 and CDR2 (germline): SGHAT, FQDESV (reference sequence). CDR3 loop: CASSRSSGTGKGGSTDTQYF. DNA for the CDR3: TGTGCCAGCAGCCGCTCCTCGGGGACAGGTAAAGGCGGTAGCACAGATACGCAGTATTTT.

This clonotype showed up just a few times. This chain uses TRBV2 with TRBJ2-5; TRBD2 might be the D (6 bases). Looked up from germline, CDR1 is SNHLY and CDR2 is FYNNEI. Trimming took 6 bases from V and 2 from J, leaving 16 bases between them. The CDR3 has 15 amino acids. The CDR3 coding sequence is TGTGCCAGCAGCGGGGGTCAGGGAGGACAAGAGACCCAGTACTTC. Its translation is CASSGGQGGQETQYF.

DNA for the CDR3: TGCAGTGCTCATAGCGGGAGGGGGTATGAGCAGTTCTTC. It yields the protein CSAHSGRGYEQFF. The chain links TRBV20-1 to TRBJ2-1; 11 bases fit TRBD2. The CDR3 runs to 13 residues. Germline lookup yields CDR1 DFQATT and CDR2 SNEGSKA (reference sequence). J was trimmed by 8 bases and V by 5 bases; bases with no gene match: 5.